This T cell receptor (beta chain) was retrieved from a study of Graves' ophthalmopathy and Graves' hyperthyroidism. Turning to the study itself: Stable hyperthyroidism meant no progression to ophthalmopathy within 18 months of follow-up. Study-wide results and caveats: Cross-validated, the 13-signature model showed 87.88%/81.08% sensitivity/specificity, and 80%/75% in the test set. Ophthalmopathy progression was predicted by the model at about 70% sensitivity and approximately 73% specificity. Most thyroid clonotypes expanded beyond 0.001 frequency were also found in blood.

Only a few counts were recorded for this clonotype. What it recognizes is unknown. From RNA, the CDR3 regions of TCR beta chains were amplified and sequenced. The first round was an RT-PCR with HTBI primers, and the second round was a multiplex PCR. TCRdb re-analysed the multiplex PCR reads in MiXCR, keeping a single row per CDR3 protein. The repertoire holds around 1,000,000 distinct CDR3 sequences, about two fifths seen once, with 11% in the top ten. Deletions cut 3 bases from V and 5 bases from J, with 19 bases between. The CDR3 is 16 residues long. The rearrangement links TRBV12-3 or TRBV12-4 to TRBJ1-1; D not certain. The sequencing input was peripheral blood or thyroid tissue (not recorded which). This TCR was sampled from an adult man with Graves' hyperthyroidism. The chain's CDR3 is CASSFGSVGSMTEAFF. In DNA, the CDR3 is TGTGCCAGCAGTTTTGGGTCCGTGGGTAGTATGACTGAAGCTTTCTTT.